The next 32 T cell receptor beta chains were all read from a single sample in a study of Ad26.COV2.S vaccination and SARS-CoV-2 variants. TCRdb keeps only in-frame clones here, not all; method: immunoSEQ multiplex PCR. The sample lists 380,000 or so clones; 83% were seen once. Treatment given: 15 to 20 received Ad26.COV2.S at low or high dose, single or two shots; roughly five received placebo; per-sample allocation not given. Repertoires come from day 63 after the first vaccine or placebo injection. Sequences were derived from peripheral blood, sampled in a trial of Ad26.COV2.S vaccine versus placebo. The receptors were sampled from a person aged 18 to 65 who received the Ad26.COV2.S COVID-19 vaccine or a placebo.

This rearrangement joins TRBV11-2 to TRBJ2-3; TRBD1 agrees at 7 bases. This CDR3 contains 15 residues. CDR1 and CDR2 (germline): SGHAT, FQNNGV. The J segment lost 5 bases and the V segment lost 4 bases, leaving 9 bases of the junction unmatched. The CDR3 spells CASSYRQGRRDTQYF. The CDR3 coding sequence is TGTGCCAGCAGCTACCGACAGGGTAGGAGAGATACGCAGTATTTT.

This clone was observed once. The chain links TRBV27 to TRBJ1-1, with a possible D match to TRBD1 (6 bases). The CDR3 consists of 15 residues. Germline loops: CDR1 MNHEY, CDR2 SMNVEV (reference sequence). The V end was cut by 5 bases, the J end by 3 bases, with 16 bases between. In nucleotides, the CDR3 is TGTGCCAGCAGTCCCTTACCAACAGGGTACACTGAAGCTTTCTTT. Its translation is CASSPLPTGYTEAFF.

The chain carries TRBV11-2 and TRBJ2-3, with D maybe TRBD2 (6 bases). V lost 5 bases and J 7 bases, leaving 19 bases between the germline ends. CDR1 SGHAT and CDR2 FQNNGV come from the germline V gene. The CDR3 loop spans 15 amino acids. CDR3 in amino acids: CASSLTNSGSNTQYF. The CDR3 DNA sequence: TGTGCCAGCAGCCTCACTAACAGCGGGTCTAATACGCAGTATTTT.

V and J are TRBV3-1 (or the pseudogene TRBV3-2) and TRBJ2-7, with a tentative D call TRBD1 (6 bases). This CDR3 is built from 16 residues. The germline V gene encodes CDR1 LGHDT and CDR2 YNNKEL (reference sequence). V was pared by 0 bases and J by 1 base, with 13 bases between. The CDR3 nucleotides read TGTGCCAGCAGCCAAGATAACGGTGGACAGTCCTACGAGCAGTACTTC. Amino acids: CASSQDNGGQSYEQYF.

The chain uses TRBV5-1 and TRBJ2-3, with unresolved D. With 4 bases removed from V and 3 bases from J, the gap between germline ends came to 9 bases. This CDR3 has 13 amino acids. Germline CDR1 SGHRS, CDR2 YFSETQ. The chain's CDR3 is CASSTPSTDTQYF. Written as DNA, the CDR3 is TGCGCCAGCAGCACCCCTTCGACAGATACGCAGTATTTT.

The rearrangement links TRBV7-3 to TRBJ2-3; tentatively, D is TRBD2 (7 bases). The CDR3 runs to 13 residues. Trimming left V 5 bases short and J 4 bases short, with 10 bases between. The germline V gene has CDR1 SGHTA and CDR2 FQGTGA. The CDR3 spells CASSGGGADTQYF. For the CDR3, the DNA is TGTGCCAGCAGCGGCGGGGGCGCAGATACGCAGTATTTT.

The chain couples TRBV5-8 to TRBJ2-3, with 8 bases that match TRBD2. Germline trimming cut 4 bases from V and 5 bases from J; bases unmatched to any gene: 9. The CDR3 extends over 15 amino acids. Germline V gives CDR1 SGHTS, CDR2 YDEGEE. The CDR3 here is CASSRYGGARDTQYF. Written as DNA, the CDR3 is TGTGCCAGCAGCAGATACGGGGGGGCAAGAGATACGCAGTATTTT.

The gene calls are TRBV4-3 and TRBJ1-2; TRBD1 matches at 7 bases. V lost 1 base, J lost 8 bases, and 4 bases stayed unmatched. Germline CDR1 is LGHNA and CDR2 is YSLEER. The CDR3 extends over 13 amino acids. This CDR3 reads CASSQGADRGYTF. CDR3 DNA: TGCGCCAGCAGCCAAGGGGCGGACAGGGGCTACACCTTC.

The chain couples TRBV5-6 to TRBJ1-3; D is uncertain. V lost 3 bases to trimming and J lost 0 bases, with 10 bases between them. The CDR3 has 15 amino acids. From germline, CDR1 is SGHDT and CDR2 YYEEEE. CDR3 sequence reads: CASSSYGLSGNTIYF. CDR3 bases: TGTGCCAGCAGCTCATACGGGCTCTCTGGAAACACCATATATTTT.

This rearrangement joins TRBV11-3 to TRBJ2-7; D possibly corresponds to TRBD1 (5 bases). Germline CDR1 is SGHNT and CDR2 is YENEEA. The germline V and J ends were trimmed by 5 bases and 3 bases, with 17 bases remaining between them. The CDR3 is 15 amino acids. The CDR3 region is CASSPFWTPYYEQYF. The CDR3 DNA reads TGTGCCAGCAGCCCCTTTTGGACACCTTACTACGAGCAGTACTTC.

The J gene is TRBJ1-5, the V gene TRBV6-5; 7 nucleotides align to TRBD1. J lost 5 bases, V lost 6 bases, and 1 base had no gene match. CDR1 and CDR2 from the germline V gene are MNHEY and SVGAGI. The CDR3 consists of 12 residues. The CDR3 spells CASRGTDQPQHF. The CDR3 region has the DNA TGTGCCAGCAGGGGGACAGATCAGCCCCAGCATTTT.

This clone was counted between two and nine times. In DNA form, the CDR3 reads TGTGCCAGTCGGGTAGAGGACAGCAGAGTCGAGCAGTACTTC. This translates into CASRVEDSRVEQYF. V is TRBV19 and J is TRBJ2-7; weak D call: TRBD1 (6 bases). Trimming left V 8 bases short and J 6 bases short, with 20 bases between. The germline CDR1 and CDR2 sequences are LNHDA and SQIVND (reference sequence). The CDR3 totals 14 residues.

In nucleotides, the CDR3 is TGCGCCAGCAGCCAAGATCGTATAGGGGGCTACGAGCAGTACTTC. Protein sequence: CASSQDRIGGYEQYF. V usage is TRBV4-1 and J usage is TRBJ2-7; maybe TRBD1 (6 bases). The germline V gene encodes CDR1 MGHRA and CDR2 YSYEKL. The CDR3 has 15 residues. Trimming removed 0 bases from V and 3 bases from J, with 12 bases in between.

The chain uses TRBV3-1 (or the pseudogene TRBV3-2) and TRBJ1-1; TRBD1 matches at 9 bases. Trimming cost V 4 bases and J 6 bases; bases outside gene matches: 12. The CDR3 is 16 amino acids. Looked up from germline, CDR1 is LGHDT and CDR2 is YNNKEL (reference sequence). The CDR3 sequence: CASSPGLGQGTAEAFF. The CDR3 region has the DNA TGTGCCAGCAGCCCCGGATTAGGACAGGGGACCGCTGAAGCTTTCTTT.

CDR3 in amino acids: CASSLSTLGEQFF. The CDR3 DNA is TGTGCCAGTAGTTTAAGTACTCTAGGTGAGCAGTTCTTC. The genes are TRBV19 and TRBJ2-1; D uncertain. CDR3 length: 13 residues. Germline CDR1 and CDR2: LNHDA and SQIVND (reference sequence). V gave up 5 bases and J gave up 9 bases, with 14 bases separating them.

This chain joins TRBV9 and TRBJ1-1; no clear D gene. The CDR3 loop spans 13 amino acids. Germline V gene sequence: CDR1 SGDLS, CDR2 YYNGEE. V was pared by 4 bases and J by 0 bases, with 7 bases between. The CDR3 DNA is TGTGCCAGCAGCCCCGACTTGAACACTGAAGCTTTCTTT. This codes for CASSPDLNTEAFF.

The genes are TRBV10-3 and TRBJ1-1; 7 bases line up with TRBD1. V was pared by 4 bases and J by 8 bases, with 4 bases of the junction left unmatched. Germline CDR1 reads ENHRY; CDR2 reads SYGVKD. The CDR3 has 12 amino acids. Here the CDR3 DNA reads TGTGCCATCAGTGCATCGGACAGGGAAGCTTTCTTT. It encodes CAISASDREAFF.

This chain links TRBV27 with TRBJ2-2; 13 nucleotides align to TRBD2. The CDR3 length is 14 residues. Trimming cost V 10 bases and J 8 bases; bases outside gene matches: 7. Germline V CDR1 and CDR2: MNHEY, SMNVEV (reference sequence). The CDR3 DNA reads as TGTGCCACCGGACTAGCGGGGGTTGCGGGGGAGCTGTTTTTT. Translated, it gives CATGLAGVAGELFF.

This clone showed up just once. The chain employs TRBV9 and TRBJ1-1; D is uncertain. V was clipped by 4 bases and J by 6 bases, with 13 bases between them. Looked up from germline, CDR1 is SGDLS and CDR2 is YYNGEE. The CDR3 runs to 13 residues. The CDR3 bases are TGTGCCAGCAGCTCACAGCCGGGAGCTGAAGCTTTCTTT. Its translation: CASSSQPGAEAFF.

The rearrangement links TRBV3-1 (or the pseudogene TRBV3-2) to TRBJ1-1; TRBD1 matches 10 bases. The CDR3 loop spans 21 amino acids. Germline CDR1 reads LGHDT; CDR2 reads YNNKEL (reference sequence). Germline trimming cut 0 bases from V and 5 bases from J; bases unmatched to any gene: 21. Written as DNA, the CDR3 is TGTGCCAGCAGCCAAGACCCTTGGGGACAGGGGAATAAGGCGCGGAATACTGAAGCTTTCTTT. Translating it yields CASSQDPWGQGNKARNTEAFF.

The V call is TRBV9, the J call TRBJ2-1, with D perhaps matching TRBD2 (6 bases). Looked up from germline, CDR1 is SGDLS and CDR2 is YYNGEE. Trimming pared 4 bases from V and 4 bases from J, leaving 12 bases between. CDR3 length: 14 residues. The DNA for the CDR3 is TGTGCCAGCAGCCCTGTTGCGGGATACAATGAGCAGTTCTTC. It is translated as CASSPVAGYNEQFF.

This clone was recorded at least ten times. The chain links TRBV5-1 to TRBJ1-1, with D maybe TRBD1 (5 bases). Germline CDR1 reads SGHRS; CDR2 reads YFSETQ. The CDR3 extends over 14 amino acids. The V end lost 5 bases, the J end lost 4 bases, and 15 bases lay between the germline ends. DNA of the CDR3: TGCGCCAGCAGGTGGGAGGGGCCCAGCACTGAAGCTTTCTTT. This encodes CASRWEGPSTEAFF.

This chain connects TRBV27 to TRBJ1-1, with D maybe TRBD1 (5 bases). From germline, CDR1 is MNHEY and CDR2 SMNVEV (reference sequence). The CDR3 loop spans 12 amino acids. V lost 5 bases and J lost 11, with 15 bases in between. The CDR3 nucleotides are TGTGCCAGCAGTCAATTCCAGGGAAGCGCTTTCTTT. Its translation: CASSQFQGSAFF.

This clone appeared a single time. The CDR3 region is CASSSRIGDKPQHF. The CDR3 nucleotides read TGTGCCAGCAGTTCTCGGATTGGGGATAAGCCCCAGCATTTT. The chain couples TRBV7-8 to TRBJ1-5; D unresolved. With 6 bases removed from V and 8 bases from J, the gap between germline ends came to 17 bases. In germline, CDR1 is SGHVS, CDR2 FQNEAQ. The CDR3 has 14 residues.

The J gene is TRBJ1-2, the V gene TRBV5-6; no clear D gene. Deletions cut 0 bases from V and 5 bases from J, with 5 bases between. This CDR3 is built from 12 residues. Germline CDR1 reads SGHDT; CDR2 reads YYEEEE. CDR3 DNA: TGTGCCAGCAGCTTGGCACAGTATGGCTACACCTTC. Its translation is CASSLAQYGYTF.

This chain joins TRBV4-1 and TRBJ2-1; D remains ambiguous. V lost 4 bases to trimming and J lost 5 bases, with 15 bases between them. The germline CDR1 and CDR2 sequences are MGHRA and YSYEKL. The CDR3 covers 15 residues. As DNA, the CDR3 is TGCGCCAGCAGCCCTGCTTGGGCTTCCAACAATGAGCAGTTCTTC. Protein: CASSPAWASNNEQFF.

This chain joins TRBV4-1 and TRBJ2-1; 8 bases fit TRBD2. V shed 0 bases, J shed 6 bases, and the junction held 4 bases outside the gene matches. The V gene's germline CDR1 is MGHRA and CDR2 YSYEKL. The CDR3 covers 15 residues. In DNA, the CDR3 is TGCGCCAGCAGCCAAGATAGGCTAGCGGGCAATGAGCAGTTCTTC. It specifies CASSQDRLAGNEQFF.

This sequence joins TRBV6-2 or TRBV6-3 and TRBJ2-2; 9 bases match TRBD1. Germline V gives CDR1 MNHEY, CDR2 SVGEGT. This CDR3 has 19 amino acids. The V and J ends lost 0 bases and 3 bases, in that order; junction bases with no gene match: 11. As DNA, the CDR3 is TGTGCCAGCAGTTACTCGCGGGGACAGGGAAAGGGGGACACCGGGGAGCTGTTTTTT. This translates into CASSYSRGQGKGDTGELFF.

V and J are TRBV3-1 (or the pseudogene TRBV3-2) and TRBJ2-5; D not resolved. The CDR3 has 14 amino acids. V gave up 1 base and J gave up 8 bases, with 14 bases separating them. Germline CDR1 reads LGHDT; CDR2 reads YNNKEL (reference sequence). The CDR3 coding sequence is TGTGCCAGCAGCCAAGGGGGTGCCCGAGGTACCCAGTACTTC. Protein product: CASSQGGARGTQYF.

This chain links TRBV5-5 with TRBJ1-3; 10 nucleotides agree with TRBD1. V trimming: 2 bases; J trimming: 3 bases; junction bases outside the gene matches: 5. This CDR3 comprises 16 residues. From germline, CDR1 is SGHKS and CDR2 YYEKEE (reference sequence). This CDR3 reads CASSLDRGRVGNTIYF. CDR3 nucleotide sequence: TGTGCCAGCAGCTTAGACAGGGGGCGCGTTGGAAACACCATATATTTT.

This clone was seen ten or more times. The chain links TRBV2 to TRBJ2-3, with 7 bases aligning to TRBD2. The germline CDR1 and CDR2 sequences are SNHLY and FYNNEI. The CDR3 has 15 residues. With 6 bases clipped from V and 0 bases from J, the junction kept 6 bases outside the gene matches. The CDR3 coding sequence is TGTGCCAGCAGCGTACTAGCGCTCAGCACAGATACGCAGTATTTT. Its translation is CASSVLALSTDTQYF.

The J gene is TRBJ1-1, the V gene TRBV2, with no clear D. The length of the CDR3 is 11 residues. The V gene lost 7 bases and the J gene lost 4 bases, with 7 bases spanning the gap. Per germline, CDR1 SNHLY and CDR2 FYNNEI. CDR3 DNA: TGTGCCAGCATGTACAGCACTGAAGCTTTCTTT. Translation gives CASMYSTEAFF.